The 26 T cell receptor beta chains in this list originate from one sample, sequenced in a study of T cell responses to AZD1222 COVID-19 vaccine (dated by TCRdb to about 2021). The library was built by means of the immunoSEQ multiplex PCR assay. The table comes from immuneACCESS by way of TCRdb, which keeps in-frame sequences with V and J called. Part of the clones is missing from these tables; in studies checked, under half for an unresolved V gene and the rest for unknown reasons. The sample table holds over 120,000 clones, of which 86% were seen once. The top ten clonotypes cover roughly 5.1% of the sample. Interpreted using the paper, the time point label stands for: about 28 days (+/-7) after the second vaccine dose. Sequencing used peripheral blood, obtained 28 days after the second AZD1222 dose. Receptors were obtained from an adult who received the AZD1222 COVID-19 vaccine.

The chain is built from TRBV18 and TRBJ2-5; D is undetermined. This CDR3 spans 13 amino acids. Per the germline V gene, CDR1 is KGHSH and CDR2 is LQKENI. The ends were cut back, 5 bases at V and 1 base at J, with 8 bases in the middle. CDR3 amino acids: CASSASLQETQYF. The CDR3 coding sequence is TGTGCCAGCTCAGCATCGCTCCAAGAGACCCAGTACTTC.

The chain uses TRBV6-1 and TRBJ2-7; weak D call: TRBD1 (5 bases). Germline-derived CDR1 and CDR2 are MNHNS and SASEGT. The CDR3 sequence is 13 residues long. Trimming took off 0 bases at V and 6 bases at J, with 9 bases between the two ends. In nucleotides, the CDR3 is TGTGCCAGCAGTGAAGCCAGGGTAGGCGAGCAGTACTTC. As protein: CASSEARVGEQYF.

This chain connects TRBV25-1 to TRBJ1-1; tentatively, D is TRBD1 (6 bases). The V gene's germline CDR1 is MGHDK and CDR2 SYGVNS. The CDR3 runs 16 residues. V lost 1 base to trimming and J lost 11 bases, with 23 bases between them. The CDR3 sequence is CASSESGTSILNFAFF. The CDR3 DNA sequence: TGTGCCAGCAGTGAATCAGGGACATCTATTCTGAATTTTGCTTTCTTT.

V gene TRBV19 combines with J gene TRBJ1-4; D ambiguous. Germline V gene lookup returns CDR1 LNHDA and CDR2 SQIVND (reference sequence). V lost 5 bases and J 14 bases, leaving 18 bases between the germline ends. The CDR3 extends over 13 amino acids. The CDR3: CASSSQGRGGLFF. CDR3 coding DNA: TGTGCCAGTAGTTCACAAGGACGTGGAGGGCTGTTTTTT.

This sequence joins TRBV24-1 and TRBJ2-3; 9 positions agree with TRBD2. Trimming at V came to 7 bases and at J to 0 bases, leaving 7 bases not matched to a gene. The CDR3 length is 16 residues. The germline CDR1 and CDR2 sequences are KGHDR and SFDVKD. The CDR3 nucleotides read TGTGCCACCAGCCCTGTAGCGGGGGCTAGCACAGATACGCAGTATTTT. Its protein is CATSPVAGASTDTQYF.

The rearrangement joins TRBV5-1 to TRBJ1-1; D uncertain. The CDR3 spans 14 residues. Germline CDR1 SGHRS, CDR2 YFSETQ. The V gene lost 5 bases and the J gene lost 0 bases, with 11 bases spanning the gap. CDR3 sequence: CASSLMALNTEAFF. Written as DNA, the CDR3 is TGCGCCAGCAGTCTGATGGCTTTGAACACTGAAGCTTTCTTT.

V usage is TRBV12-3 or TRBV12-4 and J usage is TRBJ1-4; D possibly corresponds to TRBD1 (5 bases). The ends were cut back, 5 bases at V and 15 bases at J, with 19 bases in the middle. The CDR3 loop spans 13 amino acids. The CDR3 loop is CASSPRDAKGMFF. CDR3 DNA: TGTGCCAGCAGTCCCCGGGACGCGAAGGGAATGTTTTTT.

A note on this clone: Other DNA sequences in the same sample also yield this CDR3. Here the CDR3 DNA reads TGTGCCAGCAGTTCAGGGGGTCAGCCCCAGCATTTT. Its translation is CASSSGGQPQHF. The chain is built from TRBV12-3 or TRBV12-4 and TRBJ1-5; 7 positions agree with TRBD1. CDR3 length: 12 residues. The V and J ends lost 4 bases and 6 bases, in that order; junction bases with no gene match: 0.

This clone has just a few counts. In nucleotides, the CDR3 is TGTGCCACCAAGTTAGGGCAGGGGGCCTACGAGCAGTACTTC. Translated: CATKLGQGAYEQYF. The chain is built from TRBV27 and TRBJ2-7; 7 nucleotides line up with TRBD1. This CDR3 contains 14 residues. Trimming cost V 10 bases and J 2 bases; bases outside gene matches: 11. Germline V gives CDR1 MNHEY, CDR2 SMNVEV (reference sequence).

The chain has TRBV2 and TRBJ1-6; unclear D gene. Per germline, CDR1 SNHLY and CDR2 FYNNEI. This CDR3 spans 14 amino acids. The V gene lost 7 bases and the J gene lost 8 bases, with 15 bases spanning the gap. The CDR3 spells CASKLSLGDSPLHF. CDR3 nucleotides: TGTGCCAGCAAATTGAGCCTCGGGGATTCACCCCTCCACTTT.

V is TRBV5-1 and J is TRBJ2-3; TRBD2 matches 7 bases. This CDR3 is built from 15 residues. V gave up 4 bases and J gave up 4 bases; unmatched junction bases: 9. In germline, CDR1 is SGHRS, CDR2 YFSETQ. The CDR3 coding sequence is TGCGCCAGCAGCCTCCTGGGGGGGTGGGCAGATACGCAGTATTTT. Translated: CASSLLGGWADTQYF.

V is TRBV15 and J is TRBJ1-4, with a weak D call TRBD1 (6 bases). This CDR3 has 14 residues. The V gene's germline CDR1 is LNHNV and CDR2 YYDKDF (reference sequence). V shed 0 bases and J shed 5 bases, with 7 bases lying between them. The CDR3 region has the DNA TGTGCCACCAGCAGAGATCAGGGGAATGAAAAACTGTTTTTT. Its translation is CATSRDQGNEKLFF.

This chain uses TRBV19 with TRBJ2-7; unclear D gene. V was clipped by 0 bases and J by 6 bases, with 15 bases between them. This CDR3 is 15 amino acids long. Per germline, CDR1 LNHDA and CDR2 SQIVND (reference sequence). The CDR3 protein is CASSIDPGSRVEQYF. The CDR3 DNA follows: TGTGCCAGTAGTATAGATCCCGGTTCCCGGGTCGAGCAGTACTTC.

The chain couples TRBV12-3 or TRBV12-4 to TRBJ2-2; no reliable D call. Trimming took off 2 bases at V and 9 bases at J, with 7 bases between the two ends. This CDR3 is 12 amino acids long. CDR3 nucleotides: TGTGCCAGCAGTTTAAGGGTCAGGGAGCTGTTTTTT. It specifies CASSLRVRELFF.

This clone was detected a few times. The CDR3 region is CAISGYRGLRDTQYF. CDR3 DNA: TGTGCCATCAGTGGGTATCGGGGCCTAAGGGATACGCAGTATTTT. V usage is TRBV10-3 and J usage is TRBJ2-3, with D tentatively TRBD1 or TRBD2 (5 bases each). V gave up 4 bases and J gave up 6 bases, with 17 bases separating them. CDR1 and CDR2 (germline): ENHRY, SYGVKD. CDR3 length equals 15 residues.

V is TRBV24-1 and J is TRBJ2-3; a possible D gene is TRBD1 (5 bases). This CDR3 has 16 amino acids. The germline V gene encodes CDR1 KGHDR and CDR2 SFDVKD. V lost 1 base to trimming and J lost 1 base, with 11 bases between them. In DNA, the CDR3 is TGTGCCACCAGTGATTTAGGGGATCTTGGCACAGATACGCAGTATTTT. Protein: CATSDLGDLGTDTQYF.

This rearrangement joins TRBV6-5 to TRBJ1-1, with TRBD1 matching over 9 bases. This CDR3 region has 14 residues. CDR1 and CDR2 from the germline V gene are MNHEY and SVGAGI. The junction had 4 bases not matched to a gene; V was cut back by 7 bases and J by 1 base. Here the CDR3 DNA reads TGTGCCAGCACCCGGGACAGGGAGAACACTGAAGCTTTCTTT. This encodes CASTRDRENTEAFF.

In this sample, this clone turned up a few times. The rearrangement uses TRBV28 and TRBJ1-1; D is unresolved. Germline V lookup: CDR1 MDHEN, CDR2 SYDVKM. Trimming removed 5 bases at V and 4 bases at J, with 11 bases between. The CDR3 has 13 amino acids. This CDR3 reads CASSILRPTEAFF. The CDR3 nucleotides read TGTGCCAGCAGTATACTCAGGCCCACTGAAGCTTTCTTT.

V is TRBV19 and J is TRBJ1-3; 7 positions match TRBD1. V shed 3 bases, J shed 0 bases, and the junction held 8 bases outside the gene matches. The CDR3 runs 17 residues. Germline V CDR1 and CDR2: LNHDA, SQIVND (reference sequence). CDR3 in amino acids: CASSMGTEFYSGNTIYF. CDR3 nucleotides: TGTGCCAGTAGTATGGGGACAGAGTTCTACTCTGGAAACACCATATATTTT.

The CDR3: CAWARLAGGYNEQFF. The CDR3 DNA is TGTGCCTGGGCAAGACTAGCGGGGGGTTACAATGAGCAGTTCTTC. The J gene is TRBJ2-1, the V gene TRBV30, with 13 bases that match TRBD2. CDR1 and CDR2 from the germline V gene are GTSNPN and SVGIG (reference sequence). The CDR3 extends over 15 amino acids. V lost 5 bases to trimming and J lost 4 bases; unmatched junction nucleotides: 5.

The gene calls are TRBV3-1 (or the pseudogene TRBV3-2) and TRBJ2-4; 11 bases fit TRBD2. CDR1 is LGHDT, CDR2 YNNKEL, per germline (reference sequence). The length of the CDR3 is 16 residues. Trimming took 4 bases from V and 5 from J; bases not matched to a gene: 7. CDR3 bases: TGTGCCAGCAGCCTAGAGACTAGCGGGAAAGAAAACATTCAGTACTTC. Residues: CASSLETSGKENIQYF.

The V gene is TRBV5-1, the J gene TRBJ2-5; TRBD2 matches at 8 bases. Germline V gene data show CDR1 as SGHRS and CDR2 as YFSETQ. Trimming took 0 bases from V and 6 from J; bases not matched to a gene: 10. This CDR3 has 16 residues. The CDR3 DNA follows: TGCGCCAGCAGCTTGGTCGGGGCCAGCGGGGGTAAGACCCAGTACTTC. Its protein is CASSLVGASGGKTQYF.

The chain couples TRBV9 to TRBJ2-1; 7 bases agree with TRBD2. Germline V gene data show CDR1 as SGDLS and CDR2 as YYNGEE. The CDR3 runs 13 residues. Trimming took 2 bases from V and 6 from J; bases not matched to a gene: 2. CDR3 bases: TGTGCCAGCAGCGTCGGACTAGTCAATGAGCAGTTCTTC. Its translation is CASSVGLVNEQFF.

The rearrangement uses TRBV2 and TRBJ1-6; unclear D gene. CDR1 is SNHLY and CDR2 is FYNNEI in the germline V gene. V was pared by 4 bases and J by 6 bases, with 7 bases between. CDR3 length: 13 amino acids. The CDR3 loop is CASSGEANSPLHF. The CDR3 region has the DNA TGTGCCAGCAGTGGGGAGGCTAATTCACCCCTCCACTTT. The variable domain in full, completed from reference TRBV2 and TRBJ1-6, reads EPEVTQTPSHQVTQMGQEVILRCVPISNHLYFYWYRQILGQKVEFLVSFYNNEISEKSEIFDDQFSVERPDGSNFTLKIRSTKLEDSAMYFCASSGEANSPLHFGNGTRLTVT.

CDR3 coding DNA: TGTGCCAGCAGCCAAGGGCAGACCTTCTCTGGGGCCAACGTCCTGACTTTC. This codes for CASSQGQTFSGANVLTF. This rearrangement joins TRBV3-1 (or the pseudogene TRBV3-2) to TRBJ2-6; no clear D. This CDR3 is built from 17 residues. V shed 1 base and J shed 0 bases, with 10 bases lying between them. In germline, CDR1 is LGHDT, CDR2 YNNKEL (reference sequence).

This rearrangement joins TRBV10-3 to TRBJ2-7, with 9 bases fitting TRBD1. The germline V gene encodes CDR1 ENHRY and CDR2 SYGVKD. The CDR3 loop spans 14 amino acids. V was clipped by 6 bases and J by 5 bases; unmatched bases: 8. The CDR3 nucleotides are TGTGCCATCAGCGCTGGGGACAGGGTTCACGAGCAGTACTTC. Translating gives CAISAGDRVHEQYF.